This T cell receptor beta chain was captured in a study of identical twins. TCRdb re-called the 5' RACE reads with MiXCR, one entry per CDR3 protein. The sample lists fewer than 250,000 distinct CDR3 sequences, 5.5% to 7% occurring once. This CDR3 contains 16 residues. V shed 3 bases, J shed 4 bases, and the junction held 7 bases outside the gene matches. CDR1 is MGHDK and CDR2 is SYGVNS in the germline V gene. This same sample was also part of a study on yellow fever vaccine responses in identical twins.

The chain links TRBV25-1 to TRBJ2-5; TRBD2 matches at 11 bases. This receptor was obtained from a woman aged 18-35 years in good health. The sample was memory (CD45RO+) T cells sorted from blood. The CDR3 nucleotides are TGTGCCAGCAGTGAGGGTGTACTAGCGGGAGTAGAGACCCAGTACTTC. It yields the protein CASSEGVLAGVETQYF.